One sample yielded the 15 T cell receptor beta chains listed below, sequenced in a study of T cell responses to AZD1222 COVID-19 vaccine. The data were produced by immunoSEQ multiplex PCR, yet TCRdb's version contains in-frame clones alone and is incomplete. The table shows approximately 110,000 clones, with around 96% occurring only once. The material was peripheral blood, obtained on day 0 of AZD1222 vaccination. The receptors originated from an adult in good health.

The gene calls are TRBV6-5 and TRBJ1-2, with 9 bases that match TRBD1. The V gene's germline CDR1 is MNHEY and CDR2 SVGAGI. The J segment lost 4 bases and the V segment lost 6 bases, leaving 3 bases of the junction unmatched. CDR3 length: 13 amino acids. Here the CDR3 reads CASRQGASYGYTF. CDR3 DNA: TGTGCCAGCAGACAGGGGGCTAGCTATGGCTACACCTTC.

This sequence joins TRBV6-5 and TRBJ2-7; 10 nucleotides line up with TRBD2. CDR1 and CDR2 from the germline V gene are MNHEY and SVGAGI. This CDR3 has 15 residues. V shed 6 bases, J shed 0 bases, and the junction held 5 bases outside the gene matches. CDR3 region: CASRLAGGSSYEQYF. CDR3 DNA: TGTGCCAGCAGATTAGCGGGAGGAAGCTCCTACGAGCAGTACTTC.

The sample holds a few counts of this clone. V is TRBV10-3 and J is TRBJ1-2, with D unresolved. V gave up 4 bases and J gave up 4 bases, with 7 bases separating them. This CDR3 region has 12 residues. Germline V gene lookup returns CDR1 ENHRY and CDR2 SYGVKD. This CDR3 reads CAISVAGYGYTF. As DNA, the CDR3 is TGTGCCATCAGTGTGGCGGGCTATGGCTACACCTTC.

V is TRBV14 and J is TRBJ1-1; D may be TRBD1 (5 bases). Germline V gene data show CDR1 as SGHDN and CDR2 as FVKESK. The ends were cut back, 1 base at V and 5 bases at J, with 14 bases in the middle. The CDR3 sequence is 15 residues long. CDR3 DNA: TGTGCCAGCAGCCAAGTAACAGGTTTCGGGACTGAAGCTTTCTTT. It codes for CASSQVTGFGTEAFF.

The chain recombines TRBV4-2 with TRBJ1-4; TRBD1 might be the D (6 bases). There are 20 residues in the CDR3. Germline CDR1 is LGHNA and CDR2 is YNFKEQ. V dropped 0 bases and J dropped 5 bases, with 25 bases sitting between them. This chain's CDR3 is CASSQDVGGGGPEQNEKLFF. CDR3 nucleotide sequence: TGTGCCAGCAGCCAAGATGTAGGGGGAGGGGGGCCAGAACAGAATGAAAAACTGTTTTTT.

This chain links TRBV5-1 with TRBJ2-3, with TRBD2 identical over 7 bases. The CDR3 spans 15 residues. Trimming took 0 bases from V and 4 from J; bases not matched to a gene: 5. The germline V gene has CDR1 SGHRS and CDR2 YFSETQ. CDR3 sequence (DNA): TGCGCCAGCAGCTTGGTCGGACTAGATTCAGATACGCAGTATTTT. Protein sequence: CASSLVGLDSDTQYF.

The genes are TRBV12-5 and TRBJ2-5; 8 bases fit TRBD1. Germline loops: CDR1 LGHNT, CDR2 FRNRAP. CDR3 length: 13 residues. Trimming took 6 bases from V and 4 from J; bases not matched to a gene: 4. CDR3 nucleotide sequence: TGTGCTAGTGGCCCAGGGGGCGTAGAGACCCAGTACTTC. It translates to CASGPGGVETQYF.

This chain links TRBV13 with TRBJ1-1, with TRBD1 identical over 7 bases. Trimming removed 1 base from V and 0 bases from J; junction bases left unmatched: 5. The germline V gene encodes CDR1 PRHDT and CDR2 FYEKMQ (reference sequence). CDR3 length: 16 amino acids. This chain's CDR3 is CASSLEDRFMNTEAFF. The CDR3, as DNA: TGTGCCAGCAGCTTAGAGGACAGGTTTATGAACACTGAAGCTTTCTTT.

This sequence joins TRBV4-2 and TRBJ2-1; 16 bases map to TRBD2. Germline-derived CDR1 and CDR2 are LGHNA and YNFKEQ. This CDR3 comprises 19 residues. The ends lost 0 bases at V and 8 bases at J; junction bases unmatched: 10. Here the CDR3 reads CASSQEGLAGGPGGDEQFF. CDR3 sequence (DNA): TGTGCCAGCAGCCAAGAGGGACTAGCGGGAGGGCCTGGTGGCGATGAGCAGTTCTTC.

DNA for the CDR3: TGTGCCAGCAGCTTTTTGCTAGCGTCCGACGTTCCCGATTACAATGAGCAGTTCTTC. It codes for CASSFLLASDVPDYNEQFF. This chain links TRBV5-6 with TRBJ2-1, with a tentative D call TRBD2 (6 bases). Trimming left V 2 bases short and J 4 bases short, with 25 bases between. Germline V gene sequence: CDR1 SGHDT, CDR2 YYEEEE. There are 19 residues in the CDR3.

The V gene is TRBV10-1, the J gene TRBJ2-3; D call uncertain. The CDR3 length is 14 residues. Looked up from germline, CDR1 is WNHNN and CDR2 is SYGVQD (reference sequence). Trimming removed 10 bases from V and 0 bases from J, with 14 bases in between. The CDR3 sequence is CATRGPLSTDTQYF. Here the CDR3 DNA reads TGCGCCACTCGCGGACCCCTTAGCACAGATACGCAGTATTTT.

This chain links TRBV12-3 or TRBV12-4 with TRBJ2-5; D not resolved. Between the trimmed V and J ends, which lost 4 bases and 5 bases, there was a span of 8 bases. This CDR3 comprises 12 residues. CDR3 residues: CASSWVGETQYF. In DNA, the CDR3 is TGTGCCAGCAGTTGGGTTGGTGAGACCCAGTACTTC.

This chain connects TRBV9 to TRBJ1-2, with no clear D. Per the germline V gene, CDR1 is SGDLS and CDR2 is YYNGEE. The length of the CDR3 is 13 residues. Trimming stripped 2 bases from V and 8 bases from J, with 13 bases between. The CDR3 nucleotides read TGTGCCAGCAGCGTCCCCGGAGGGTTGGGCTACACCTTC. It is translated as CASSVPGGLGYTF. Full variable domain (outside the CDR3, taken from reference TRBV9 and TRBJ1-2): DSGVTQTPKHLITATGQRVTLRCSPRSGDLSVYWYQQSLDQGLQFLIQYYNGEERAKGNILERFSAQQFPDLHSELNLSSLELGDSALYFCASSVPGGLGYTFGSGTRLTVV.

CDR3 in DNA: TGTGCCAGCAGCGCCGGGACAGTAAACACTGAAGCTTTCTTT. Translating it yields CASSAGTVNTEAFF. This rearrangement joins TRBV7-9 to TRBJ1-1; the match to TRBD1 covers 7 bases. Germline lookup yields CDR1 SEHNR and CDR2 FQNEAQ (reference sequence). This CDR3 spans 14 amino acids. V trimming: 5 bases; J trimming: 2 bases; junction bases outside the gene matches: 5.

This chain joins TRBV28 and TRBJ1-2; D is uncertain. Trimming took off 5 bases at V and 7 bases at J, with 20 bases between the two ends. The germline CDR1 and CDR2 sequences are MDHEN and SYDVKM. The CDR3 is 15 residues long. The CDR3 nucleotides are TGTGCCAGCAGTCTCGAGCAGGCGGGCCTCCGTGGCTACACCTTC. Amino acids: CASSLEQAGLRGYTF.